Reported below is one T cell receptor beta chain. Its antigen is not identified. Individual cDNA molecules were tagged with unique molecular identifiers. Using its own MiXCR run on the 5' RACE reads, TCRdb lists one record per CDR3 protein. Among more than 25,000 distinct CDR3 sequences listed, 5.7% were seen once. The sample is drawn from a study of early T cells in non-severe SARS-CoV-2 infection. Looking at the study overall: Sequencing of bulk RNA from unsorted whole blood was done, without chain pairing. Study-wide points: Matching results from VDJdb favored anti-spike CD8 responses, leaving private and CD4 specificities undetected.

Germline V gene lookup returns CDR1 PRHDT and CDR2 FYEKMQ (reference sequence). Trimming cost V 5 bases and J 0 bases, with 3 bases left between them. CDR3 length: 12 amino acids. The chain uses TRBV13 and TRBJ2-3; D is unclear. The TCR sequence derives from an adult who was a healthcare worker with PCR-confirmed SARS-CoV-2 infection or an uninfected control (not recorded which). Sequencing used whole blood. In nucleotides, the CDR3 is TGTGCCAGCAGCGATAGCACAGATACGCAGTATTTT. Its translation is CASSDSTDTQYF.